The clone carrying this TCR beta chain was found once. Its antigen is unknown. The data originate from a study of T cell responses to AZD1222 COVID-19 vaccine. Study results and caveats: Only a handful of AZD1222 recipients, roughly six in all, had baseline seropositivity.

CDR3 length equals 11 residues. Germline CDR1 and CDR2: LGHNT and FRNRAP. The V end lost 1 base, the J end lost 4 bases, and 1 base lay between the germline ends. The protocol was immunoSEQ multiplex PCR, while the TCRdb copy is restricted to in-frame clones and leaves out a portion. The data show under 120,000 clones, with 92% seen just once and 1.2% held by the top ten. The starting material was peripheral blood, obtained on day 0 of AZD1222 vaccination. The clonotype originates from an adult in good health. The V gene is TRBV12-5, the J gene TRBJ1-1; D is uncertain. CDR3 amino acids: CASGLGTEAFF. DNA of the CDR3: TGTGCTAGTGGTTTGGGCACTGAAGCTTTCTTT.